A single sample is the source of the 9 T cell receptor beta chains below, sequenced in a study of cytomegalovirus exposure and HLA in healthy donors. PCR was performed using 60 Vbeta and 13 Jbeta primers. The data were produced by immunoSEQ multiplex PCR, yet TCRdb's version contains in-frame clones alone and is incomplete. The sample consists of about 120,000 clones, 80% of them appearing once. Sample: PBMCs. The source is a man aged 25 to 40 in good health and CMV-seronegative.

The gene calls are TRBV11-2 and TRBJ2-5; D is possibly TRBD2 (5 bases). Gene TRBJ2-7 matches the end of the DNA better, so the J call may be wrong. The CDR3 runs to 14 residues. Germline V gives CDR1 SGHAT, CDR2 FQNNGV. The CDR3: CASSRNTRIYEQYF. The CDR3 DNA sequence: TGTGCCAGCAGCCGCAACACTAGGATATACGAGCAGTACTTC.

The rearrangement joins TRBV5-1 to TRBJ1-1; D gene unclear. Germline assignment: CDR1 SGHRS and CDR2 YFSETQ. V was shortened by 0 bases and J by 4 bases, with 7 bases between the two germline ends. The CDR3 spans 13 residues. CDR3 region: CASSLDGVTEAFF. For the CDR3, the DNA is TGCGCCAGCAGCTTGGACGGGGTCACTGAAGCTTTCTTT.

The chain employs TRBV9 and TRBJ2-3; 11 bases map to TRBD2. This CDR3 is 20 amino acids long. The junction had 12 bases not matched to a gene; V was cut back by 0 bases and J by 0 bases. Germline CDR1 reads SGDLS; CDR2 reads YYNGEE. The CDR3 DNA reads as TGTGCCAGCAGCGTAGGGCCGGGACTAGCGGAGTTAATCAGCACAGATACGCAGTATTTT. Translating it yields CASSVGPGLAELISTDTQYF.

Remarks on this clone: Additional DNA sequences in this sample encode the identical CDR3. The V call is TRBV19, the J call TRBJ2-5; tentative D call: TRBD1 (5 bases). Germline V lookup: CDR1 LNHDA, CDR2 SQIVND (reference sequence). The length of the CDR3 is 16 residues. Between the trimmed V and J ends, which lost 3 bases and 5 bases, there was a span of 19 bases. CDR3 coding DNA: TGTGCCAGTAGTATGGGCTCGACAGCGCTTCTGGAGACCCAGTACTTC. Translation: CASSMGSTALLETQYF.

V usage is TRBV19 and J usage is TRBJ2-5, with D possibly TRBD1 on 5 matching bases. CDR3 length: 14 residues. V shed 4 bases and J shed 4 bases, with 13 bases lying between them. The germline CDR1 and CDR2 sequences are LNHDA and SQIVND (reference sequence). The CDR3 nucleotides read TGTGCCAGTAGTACCCCAGGGTTGGGAGAGACCCAGTACTTC. Translating gives CASSTPGLGETQYF. Variable domain in full (rest from reference TRBV19 and TRBJ2-5): DGGITQSPKYLFRKEGQNVTLSCEQNLNHDAMYWYRQDPGQGLRLIYYSQIVNDFQKGDIAEGYSVSREKKESFPLTVTSAQKNPTAFYLCASSTPGLGETQYFGPGTRLLVL.

V is TRBV7-9 and J is TRBJ1-5; the D is unclear. The germline CDR1 and CDR2 sequences are SEHNR and FQNEAQ (reference sequence). The CDR3 contains 15 residues. V dropped 6 bases and J dropped 0 bases, with 12 bases sitting between them. CDR3 in amino acids: CASSSAGISNQPQHF. CDR3 in DNA: TGTGCCAGCAGTTCCGCGGGGATTAGCAATCAGCCCCAGCATTTT.

The chain joins TRBV9 to TRBJ2-3, with TRBD2 as a possible D gene (6 bases). Germline V CDR1 and CDR2: SGDLS, YYNGEE. The length of the CDR3 is 16 residues. V was cut by 4 bases and J by 0 bases, with 15 bases left in between. CDR3 coding DNA: TGTGCCAGCAGCCCCCCCGGACTACATAGCACAGATACGCAGTATTTT. This sequence encodes CASSPPGLHSTDTQYF.

This clone was seen a few times. V and J are TRBV7-2 and TRBJ2-7; a weak D match, TRBD2 (7 bases). There are 14 residues in the CDR3. Trimming left V 1 base short and J 2 bases short, with 9 bases between. Per the germline V gene, CDR1 is SGHTA and CDR2 is FQGNSA. The CDR3 spells CASSLEGGPYEQYF. DNA for the CDR3: TGTGCCAGCAGCTTAGAGGGGGGGCCCTACGAGCAGTACTTC.

V usage is TRBV18 and J usage is TRBJ2-3; D ambiguous. V was trimmed by 3 bases and J by 6 bases, leaving 10 bases between them. CDR1 and CDR2 (germline): KGHSH, LQKENI. The CDR3 extends over 13 amino acids. The CDR3 spells CASSPDKADTQYF. In DNA, the CDR3 is TGTGCCAGCTCACCCGATAAAGCGGATACGCAGTATTTT.